Listed here are 29 T cell receptor beta chains from one sample, sequenced in a study of breast tumors, draining lymph nodes, adjacent tissues. MiXCR was run by TCRdb on the multiplex PCR reads, yielding one entry per CDR3 protein. Of 13,000 or so distinct CDR3 sequences listed, approximately 60% are singletons. The sequenced sample was tumor-adjacent breast tissue. Source of these receptors: a female donor with breast cancer. Some clones in this sample may be carry-over from other donors' samples.

By its share, this clonotype is medium-sized. The chain uses TRBV20-1 and TRBJ1-2; D gene uncertain. Per germline, CDR1 DFQATT and CDR2 SNEGSKA (reference sequence). This CDR3 has 14 residues. V was cut by 4 bases and J by 7 bases, with 19 bases left in between. The CDR3 region has the DNA TGCAGTGCTACAACCTCCCGAACCCCTCTTGGCTACACCTTC. Its protein is CSATTSRTPLGYTF.

V and J are TRBV19 and TRBJ2-7; 12 bases are shared with TRBD1. The germline gives CDR1 LNHDA, CDR2 SQIVND (reference sequence). The junction had 4 bases not matched to a gene; V was cut back by 2 bases and J by 5 bases. CDR3 length equals 15 residues. CDR3 sequence: CASSITGTGGNEQYF. The CDR3 coding sequence is TGTGCCAGTAGTATAACCGGGACAGGGGGCAACGAGCAGTACTTC.

The chain recombines TRBV27 with TRBJ2-1, with TRBD2 matching 7 bases. The CDR3 has 14 residues. From germline, CDR1 is MNHEY and CDR2 SMNVEV (reference sequence). V shed 6 bases, J shed 5 bases, and the junction held 7 bases outside the gene matches. Here the CDR3 reads CASRWEGPDNEQFF. The CDR3 DNA follows: TGTGCCAGCAGGTGGGAGGGCCCAGACAATGAGCAGTTCTTC.

In regard to this clonotype: This could be a read error, since a much larger clone is one nucleotide away. V and J are TRBV11-1 and TRBJ2-3; tentatively, D is TRBD1 (5 bases). The CDR3 extends over 17 amino acids. Germline-derived CDR1 and CDR2 are SGHAT and FQDESV (reference sequence). V was clipped by 5 bases and J by 0 bases, with 18 bases between them. CDR3 DNA sequence: TGTGCCAGCAGCCACCAAAAAGGGGCTTATAGCACAGATACGCAGTATTTT. As protein: CASSHQKGAYSTDTQYF.

The chain carries TRBV25-1 and TRBJ2-7; TRBD1 aligns across 7 bases. The ends lost 4 bases at V and 1 base at J; junction bases unmatched: 1. The CDR3 has 13 amino acids. Looked up from germline, CDR1 is MGHDK and CDR2 is SYGVNS. CDR3 bases: TGTGCCAGCAGTGTGGGACAGTCCTACGAGCAGTACTTC. Its protein is CASSVGQSYEQYF.

The chain joins TRBV6-6 to TRBJ2-6; no firm D call. The length of the CDR3 is 14 residues. From germline, CDR1 is MNHNY and CDR2 SVGAGI (reference sequence). V lost 5 bases and J 0 bases, leaving 5 bases between the germline ends. The CDR3 DNA reads as TGTGCCAGCAGTCGGAGCTCTGGGGCCAACGTCCTGACTTTC. It specifies CASSRSSGANVLTF.

This sequence joins TRBV15 and TRBJ2-1; 7 bases fit TRBD2. Germline CDR1 LNHNV, CDR2 YYDKDF (reference sequence). V lost 4 bases to trimming and J lost 1 base; unmatched junction nucleotides: 4. CDR3 length: 15 amino acids. The CDR3 DNA sequence: TGTGCCACCAGCACTGGACTAGTATCCTACAATGAGCAGTTCTTC. This gives the protein CATSTGLVSYNEQFF.

This clonotype is medium-sized by share. The chain joins TRBV20-1 to TRBJ2-7; 9 nucleotides line up with TRBD2. This CDR3 is 16 amino acids long. V trimming: 6 bases; J trimming: 0 bases; junction bases outside the gene matches: 12. Germline V CDR1 and CDR2: DFQATT, SNEGSKA (reference sequence). The CDR3 coding sequence is TGCAGTGCCCGCCCCCAGCGGGAGGTCCTCTCCTACGAGCAGTACTTC. Encoded protein: CSARPQREVLSYEQYF.

The rearrangement joins TRBV4-1 to TRBJ2-3; D unresolved. The germline V and J ends were trimmed by 1 base and 0 bases, with 20 bases remaining between them. Germline lookup yields CDR1 MGHRA and CDR2 YSYEKL. CDR3 length: 19 residues. The CDR3 spells CASSQGGQSLTPSTDTQYF. The CDR3, as DNA: TGCGCCAGCAGCCAAGGAGGTCAATCATTAACTCCGAGCACAGATACGCAGTATTTT.

V gene TRBV2 combines with J gene TRBJ2-1; 9 bases align to TRBD2. The CDR3 covers 14 residues. Per germline, CDR1 SNHLY and CDR2 FYNNEI. After removal of 7 bases from V and 5 bases from J, the junction contained 6 bases not matched to a gene. The CDR3, as DNA: TGTGCCAGCACCCCGGGACTAGCTAACAATGAGCAGTTCTTC. This gives the protein CASTPGLANNEQFF.

This chain connects TRBV7-2 to TRBJ2-7; D possibly corresponds to TRBD1 (7 bases). The germline V and J ends were trimmed by 5 bases and 6 bases, with 11 bases remaining between them. The CDR3 is 12 residues long. The V gene's germline CDR1 is SGHTA and CDR2 FQGNSA. In DNA form, the CDR3 reads TGTGCCAGCAGCCTGCAGGGGGGCGAGCAGTACTTC. Its translation: CASSLQGGEQYF. Filled out from reference TRBV7-2 and TRBJ2-7, the complete variable domain reads GAGVSQSPSNKVTEKGKDVELRCDPISGHTALYWYRQSLGQGLEFLIYFQGNSAPDKSGLPSDRFSAERTGGSVSTLTIQRTQQEDSAVYLCASSLQGGEQYFGPGTRLTVT.

The J gene is TRBJ2-3, the V gene TRBV7-2, with 8 bases that match TRBD2. The CDR3 loop spans 16 amino acids. Per the germline V gene, CDR1 is SGHTA and CDR2 is FQGNSA. The junction had 8 bases not matched to a gene; V was cut back by 6 bases and J by 0 bases. The CDR3 reads CASSRGLAASTDTQYF. The CDR3 region has the DNA TGTGCCAGCAGTCGAGGACTAGCCGCTAGCACAGATACGCAGTATTTT.

The sample holds one count of this clonotype. The junction shows a germline mismatch at one end, possibly a read error. The CDR3 DNA follows: TGCGCCAGCAGCTTCCCAGGGGGGAATTCCCCCCTCCACTTT. It specifies CASSFPGGNSPLHF. The rearrangement uses TRBV5-1 and TRBJ1-6; 7 bases agree with TRBD1. Germline CDR1 SGHRS, CDR2 YFSETQ. The CDR3 covers 14 residues.

Notes on this clonotype: This sequence may be a read error, since a much larger clone differs from it by one base. Here the CDR3 omits its conserved ending phenylalanine or tryptophan, so a read error is the likely source. The chain combines TRBV10-3 with TRBJ2-7, with D possibly being TRBD1 (6 bases). Trimming pared 2 bases from V and 9 bases from J, leaving 20 bases between. Germline lookup yields CDR1 ENHRY and CDR2 SYGVKD. This CDR3 region has 15 residues. This CDR3 reads CAISERQGQEKAQYL. The CDR3 DNA reads as TGTGCCATCAGTGAGAGGCAGGGGCAAGAGAAGGCGCAGTACTTA.

This chain joins TRBV19 and TRBJ1-4; D unclear. The CDR3 covers 15 residues. The V gene's germline CDR1 is LNHDA and CDR2 SQIVND (reference sequence). The V end lost 2 bases, the J end lost 3 bases, and 10 bases lay between the germline ends. The CDR3 DNA follows: TGTGCCAGTAGTATACGGGTGACTCCTAATGAAAAACTGTTTTTT. Amino acids: CASSIRVTPNEKLFF.

The chain couples TRBV6-5 to TRBJ1-2, with a tentative D call TRBD1 (6 bases). This CDR3 is 12 amino acids long. Trimming shortened V by 5 bases and J by 7 bases, and 11 bases separated the two germline ends. The germline V gene encodes CDR1 MNHEY and CDR2 SVGAGI. The CDR3 sequence: CASSGGAFGYTF. CDR3 nucleotide sequence: TGTGCCAGCAGTGGGGGGGCCTTTGGCTACACCTTC.

This clonotype was recorded once. The gene calls are TRBV29-1 and TRBJ2-5; 10 positions match TRBD1. CDR1 is SQVTM and CDR2 is ANQGSEA in the germline V gene. With V trimmed by 7 bases and J by 3 bases, 5 bases remained unmatched. CDR3 length: 13 residues. The CDR3 sequence: CSERTGGEETQYF. The CDR3 DNA reads as TGCAGCGAGCGGACAGGGGGTGAAGAGACCCAGTACTTC.

The rearrangement joins TRBV6-5 to TRBJ1-2; D ambiguous. Per the germline V gene, CDR1 is MNHEY and CDR2 is SVGAGI. V lost 10 bases, J lost 3 bases, and 9 bases lay in between. The CDR3 covers 11 residues. Written as DNA, the CDR3 is TGTGCCACCGACCCCGACTATGGCTACACCTTC. Encoded protein: CATDPDYGYTF.

This clonotype was seen at least ten times. The chain uses TRBV14 and TRBJ2-3; D is possibly TRBD1 (5 bases). The CDR3 has 16 amino acids. The V end lost 3 bases, the J end lost 1 base, and 14 bases lay between the germline ends. Germline V gene sequence: CDR1 SGHDN, CDR2 FVKESK. The CDR3 is CASSQTDRLGTDTQYF. The CDR3 coding sequence is TGTGCCAGCAGCCAGACCGACAGATTGGGCACAGATACGCAGTATTTT.

V gene TRBV5-1 combines with J gene TRBJ1-2; 7 bases align to TRBD1. The germline V gene has CDR1 SGHRS and CDR2 YFSETQ. This CDR3 contains 20 residues. Losses at the gene ends were 4 bases for V and 3 bases for J; bases not matched to a gene: 24. The CDR3 here is CASSKTDREGRTGVYYGYTF. The CDR3 DNA follows: TGCGCCAGCAGCAAAACTGACAGGGAGGGACGGACAGGAGTCTACTATGGCTACACCTTC. Full variable domain (missing parts from reference TRBV5-1 and TRBJ1-2): KAGVTQTPRYLIKTRGQQVTLSCSPISGHRSVSWYQQTPGQGLQFLFEYFSETQRNKGNFPGRFSGRQFSNSRSEMNVSTLELGDSALYLCASSKTDREGRTGVYYGYTFGSGTRLTVV.

This clonotype was seen at least ten times. The chain carries TRBV5-6 and TRBJ1-2, with D hard to call. CDR1 and CDR2 (germline): SGHDT, YYEEEE. V lost 0 bases to trimming and J lost 9 bases, with 12 bases between them. The CDR3 totals 13 residues. The CDR3 nucleotides read TGTGCCAGCAGCTTGGAGCAGATAGAGCGCTACACCTTC. Its protein product is CASSLEQIERYTF.

Comment on this clonotype: The DNA is omitted, as the CDR3 cannot be located on it reliably, and the CDR3 follows TCRdb's listing. V and J are TRBV7-2 and TRBJ1-5; TRBD1 was called by the table and not checked on the DNA. The CDR3 is 23 residues long, counting both termini. Per the germline V gene, CDR1 is SGHTA and CDR2 is FQGNSA. This CDR3 is CASSLFGGTGVLRAVLRAGHQHF.

The chain joins TRBV19 to TRBJ1-2; D is ambiguous. Germline-derived CDR1 and CDR2 are LNHDA and SQIVND (reference sequence). The V end lost 2 bases, the J end lost 4 bases, and 8 bases lay between the germline ends. The CDR3 sequence is 13 residues long. The CDR3 bases are TGTGCCAGTAGTATACCCGCCAGCTATGGCTACACCTTC. The encoded protein is CASSIPASYGYTF.

J is TRBJ1-3 and V is TRBV6-1, with unresolved D. V lost 5 bases and J lost 6, with 5 bases in between. This CDR3 has 11 amino acids. Germline V gene sequence: CDR1 MNHNS, CDR2 SASEGT. The CDR3: CASSLANTIYF. In DNA, the CDR3 is TGTGCCAGCAGTTTGGCAAACACCATATATTTT.

The chain uses TRBV2 and TRBJ1-3; no reliable D call. This CDR3 is 13 amino acids long. CDR1 SNHLY and CDR2 FYNNEI come from the germline V gene. Trimming pared 7 bases from V and 3 bases from J, leaving 10 bases between. The CDR3 spells CASTTAFGNTIYF. Here the CDR3 DNA reads TGTGCCAGCACCACAGCGTTTGGAAACACCATATATTTT.

This clonotype came up many times. The chain couples TRBV6-6 to TRBJ1-1; TRBD1 aligns across 7 bases. Germline lookup yields CDR1 MNHNY and CDR2 SVGAGI (reference sequence). The CDR3 runs to 14 residues. Trimming at V came to 6 bases and at J to 7 bases, leaving 11 bases not matched to a gene. The CDR3 loop reads CASRVHQGGFEAFF. CDR3 nucleotide sequence: TGTGCCAGCAGAGTCCATCAGGGGGGATTTGAAGCTTTCTTT.

This clonotype was observed many times. The rearrangement uses TRBV11-3 and TRBJ1-2, with 9 bases matching TRBD1. V dropped 3 bases and J dropped 0; count of bases not matched to a gene: 11. Germline values: CDR1 SGHNT, CDR2 YENEEA. The length of the CDR3 is 18 residues. CDR3 region: CASSLDRGPPNTNYGYTF. The CDR3 DNA sequence: TGTGCCAGCAGCTTGGACAGGGGACCGCCAAATACTAACTATGGCTACACCTTC.

The table lists this clonotype with many counts. The chain combines TRBV7-8 with TRBJ2-2; D is possibly TRBD1 (8 bases). V was shortened by 5 bases and J by 3 bases, with 16 bases between the two germline ends. The CDR3 contains 16 residues. Per the germline V gene, CDR1 is SGHVS and CDR2 is FQNEAQ. The CDR3: CASSLYRGGDTGELFF. The CDR3 region has the DNA TGTGCCAGCAGCCTTTACAGGGGGGGGGACACCGGGGAGCTGTTTTTT. Variable domain in full (rest from reference TRBV7-8 and TRBJ2-2): GAGVSQSPRYKVAKRGQDVALRCDPISGHVSLFWYQQALGQGPEFLTYFQNEAQLDKSGLPSDRFFAERPEGSVSTLKIQRTQQEDSAVYLCASSLYRGGDTGELFFGEGSRLTVL.

About this clonotype: One end of the junction fails to match germline, which may point to a read error. This chain links TRBV7-6 with TRBJ2-1; 7 bases agree with TRBD2. The CDR3 loop spans 18 amino acids. The germline CDR1 and CDR2 sequences are SGHVS and FNYEAQ. DNA of the CDR3: TGTGCCAGCAGCCGCAGTGAGACTAGCAAAGCCTCCTACAATGGGCAGTTCTTC. Amino acids: CASSRSETSKASYNGQFF.